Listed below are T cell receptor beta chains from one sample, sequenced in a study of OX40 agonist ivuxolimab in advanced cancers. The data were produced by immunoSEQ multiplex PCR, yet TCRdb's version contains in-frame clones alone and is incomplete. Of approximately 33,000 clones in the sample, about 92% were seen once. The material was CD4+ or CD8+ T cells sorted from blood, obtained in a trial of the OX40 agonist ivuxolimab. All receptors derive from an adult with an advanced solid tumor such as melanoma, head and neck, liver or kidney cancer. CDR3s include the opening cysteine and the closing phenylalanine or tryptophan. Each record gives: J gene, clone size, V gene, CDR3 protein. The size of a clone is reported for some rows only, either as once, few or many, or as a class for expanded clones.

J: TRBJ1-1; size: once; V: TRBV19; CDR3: CASSINPPDRVAAFF
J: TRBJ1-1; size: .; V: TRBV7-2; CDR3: CASSLGGTSPRSAFF
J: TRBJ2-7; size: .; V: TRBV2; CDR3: CASSEGRRGNEQYF
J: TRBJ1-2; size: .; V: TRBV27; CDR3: CASSSQGQPYYGYTF
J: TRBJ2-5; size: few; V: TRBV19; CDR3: CASSIIDQETQYF
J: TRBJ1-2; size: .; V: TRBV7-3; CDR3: CASSPDRGQGYTF
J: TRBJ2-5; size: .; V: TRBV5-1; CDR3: CASSLNGPQTGGTGTQYF
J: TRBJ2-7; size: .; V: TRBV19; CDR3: CASNPGGAVWYF
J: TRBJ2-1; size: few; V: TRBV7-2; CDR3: CAAGLAGNNEQFF
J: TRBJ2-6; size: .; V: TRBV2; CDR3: CATGKVRGTLPVSSGANVLTF
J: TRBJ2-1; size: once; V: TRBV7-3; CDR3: CASSRSGSPYNEQFF
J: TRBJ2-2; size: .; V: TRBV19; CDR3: CASSIVAGGSGTGELFF
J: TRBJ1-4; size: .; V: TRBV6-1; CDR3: CTSSEFEGQGYEKLFF
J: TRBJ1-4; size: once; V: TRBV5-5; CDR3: CASSLEVGQTKEKLFF
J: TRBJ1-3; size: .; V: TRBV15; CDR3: CATSTGTTGNTIYF
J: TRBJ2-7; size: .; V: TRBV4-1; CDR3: CASSQANFLGTGSYEQYF
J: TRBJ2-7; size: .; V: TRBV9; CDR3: CASSGGQGPHEQYF
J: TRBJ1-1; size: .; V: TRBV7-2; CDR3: CASRLRSPPSEAFF
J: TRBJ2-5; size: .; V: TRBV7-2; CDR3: CASSLAVVGETQYF
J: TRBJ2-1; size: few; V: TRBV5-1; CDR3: CASNSLAGGKKQFF
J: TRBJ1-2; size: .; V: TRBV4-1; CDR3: CASSQGAGGYGYTF
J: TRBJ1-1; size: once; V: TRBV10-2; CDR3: CASSSRGLVRASVDTEAFF